A selection of T cell receptor beta chains follows, all from one sample in a study of blood T cell repertoires in COVID-19. The assay was immunoSEQ multiplex PCR, and TCRdb's table has in-frame clones only and misses some. The sample has about 200,000 clones, approximately 82% seen once. The sequencing sample was made of PBMCs or T cells enriched from blood (not recorded which). The receptors here all came from a man aged 35 to 55 who had recovered from COVID-19. The CDR3 runs from the conserved cysteine through the conserved F or W. The order of the fields is CDR3 protein, CDR3 DNA, J gene, clone size, V gene, D gene. A D gene is named only where the DNA matches it firmly. Expanded clones get a size class; other rows say once, few or many, or leave the size out.

CDR3: CASSFGSEGFVEKLFF
DNA: TGTGCCAGCAGTTTTGGATCGGAGGGGTTCGTTGAAAAACTGTTTTTT
J: TRBJ1-4
size: -
V: TRBV27
D: -

CDR3: CASSQDRAGPYGYTF
DNA: TGTGCCAGCAGCCAAGATCGGGCAGGGCCCTATGGCTACACCTTC
J: TRBJ1-2
size: once
V: TRBV4-2
D: -

CDR3: CASSLQGGNSPLHF
DNA: TGTGCCAGCTCACTACAGGGGGGGAATTCACCCCTCCACTTT
J: TRBJ1-6
size: -
V: TRBV18
D: TRBD1

CDR3: CASSDRDRGQTQYF
DNA: TGCGCCAGCAGTGACCGGGACAGGGGACAGACCCAGTACTTC
J: TRBJ2-5
size: -
V: TRBV10-2
D: TRBD1

CDR3: CASSLVGEAFF
DNA: TGTGCCAGCAGTTTAGTCGGGGAAGCTTTCTTT
J: TRBJ1-1
size: once
V: TRBV12-3/TRBV12-4
D: -

CDR3: CASRGGSTPAGELFF
DNA: TGTGCCAGCAGGGGGGGATCCACACCCGCCGGGGAGCTGTTTTTT
J: TRBJ2-2
size: -
V: TRBV28
D: -

CDR3: CASSSLSNEKLFF
DNA: TGTGCCAGCAGTTCCTTGTCTAATGAAAAACTGTTTTTT
J: TRBJ1-4
size: few
V: TRBV27
D: -

CDR3: CASSLRTGRENEQFF
DNA: TGCGCCAGCAGCTTGCGTACGGGGCGGGAGAATGAGCAGTTCTTC
J: TRBJ2-1
size: -
V: TRBV5-1
D: TRBD2

CDR3: CASSPEGASGNTIYF
DNA: TGCGCCAGCAGCCCGGAGGGGGCCTCTGGAAACACCATATATTTT
J: TRBJ1-3
size: -
V: TRBV5-1
D: TRBD1

CDR3: CASSRGGNQPQHF
DNA: TGTGCCAGCAGCAGAGGAGGGAATCAGCCCCAGCATTTT
J: TRBJ1-5
size: -
V: TRBV6-4
D: -

CDR3: CAWSVGEGYGYTF
DNA: TGTGCCTGGAGTGTGGGGGAGGGCTATGGCTACACCTTC
J: TRBJ1-2
size: once
V: TRBV30
D: -

CDR3: CASREGGGQETQYF
DNA: TGTGCCAGTCGTGAAGGGGGGGGTCAAGAGACCCAGTACTTC
J: TRBJ2-5
size: -
V: TRBV6-1
D: -

CDR3: CASSLGATQYF
DNA: TGTGCCAGCAGCTTAGGCGCGACCCAGTACTTC
J: TRBJ2-5
size: -
V: TRBV7-6
D: -

CDR3: CATSRPDRGSNQPQHF
DNA: TGTGCCACCAGCAGACCGGACAGGGGGTCTAATCAGCCCCAGCATTTT
J: TRBJ1-5
size: -
V: TRBV15
D: TRBD1

CDR3: CASSLMPLDRGADTQYF
DNA: TGTGCCAGCAGCTTAATGCCCCTGGACAGGGGCGCAGATACGCAGTATTTT
J: TRBJ2-3
size: -
V: TRBV7-3
D: TRBD1

CDR3: CASSPPGQLYTF
DNA: TGTGCCAGCAGCCCCCCCGGACAGCTCTACACCTTC
J: TRBJ1-2
size: -
V: TRBV11-2
D: -

CDR3: CASSTGVGTGELFF
DNA: TGTGCCAGTAGTACAGGGGTTGGCACCGGGGAGCTGTTTTTT
J: TRBJ2-2
size: -
V: TRBV19
D: -

CDR3: CASSNAPRQGREKLFF
DNA: TGCGCCAGCAGCAACGCGCCGCGACAGGGAAGGGAAAAACTGTTTTTT
J: TRBJ1-4
size: few
V: TRBV4-1
D: TRBD1

CDR3: CASSYPPCRSVYGYTF
DNA: TGTGCCAGCAGTTACCCCCCTTGCAGGTCGGTATATGGCTACACCTTC
J: TRBJ1-2
size: -
V: TRBV6-4
D: -

CDR3: CASRVPGGELFF
DNA: TGTGCCAGCAGGGTCCCGGGCGGGGAGCTGTTTTTT
J: TRBJ2-2
size: -
V: TRBV27
D: -

CDR3: CASSLATAGNTIYF
DNA: TGCGCCAGCAGCTTGGCTACAGCTGGAAACACCATATATTTT
J: TRBJ1-3
size: -
V: TRBV5-1
D: -

CDR3: CASSAQGLPNYGYTF
DNA: TGCGCCAGCAGCGCACAGGGATTACCTAACTATGGCTACACCTTC
J: TRBJ1-2
size: -
V: TRBV5-1
D: -

CDR3: CASGGGDRVGYTF
DNA: TGTGCCAGCGGAGGGGGGGACAGGGTCGGCTACACCTTC
J: TRBJ1-2
size: -
V: TRBV6-5
D: TRBD1

CDR3: CASRLRGNEQYF
DNA: TGTGCCAGCAGACTCAGGGGTAACGAGCAGTACTTC
J: TRBJ2-7
size: -
V: TRBV28
D: -

CDR3: CASSIRDQPQHF
DNA: TGTGCCAGTAGTATCAGGGATCAGCCCCAGCATTTT
J: TRBJ1-5
size: -
V: TRBV19
D: -

CDR3: CATSEPGTVGYTF
DNA: TGTGCCACCAGTGAGCCCGGGACAGTTGGCTACACCTTC
J: TRBJ1-2
size: -
V: TRBV24-1
D: TRBD1

CDR3: CASSYDIPSSYNSPLHF
DNA: TGTGCCAGCAGTTACGACATTCCGAGCTCCTATAATTCACCCCTCCACTTT
J: TRBJ1-6
size: -
V: TRBV27
D: -

CDR3: CASSLVVGEQYF
DNA: TGTGCCAGCAGCTTAGTAGTTGGCGAGCAGTACTTC
J: TRBJ2-7
size: once
V: TRBV5-4
D: -

CDR3: CATSATTGYGYTF
DNA: TGTGCCACCAGTGCCACGACAGGGTACGGCTACACCTTC
J: TRBJ1-2
size: -
V: TRBV24-1
D: TRBD1

CDR3: CATSRDREGLNTEAFF
DNA: TGTGCCACCAGCAGAGATCGGGAAGGGTTGAACACTGAAGCTTTCTTT
J: TRBJ1-1
size: -
V: TRBV15
D: -

CDR3: CASLTGENYGYTF
DNA: TGTGCCAGTTTGACAGGGGAGAACTATGGCTACACCTTC
J: TRBJ1-2
size: -
V: TRBV28
D: TRBD1

CDR3: CASSFRVSYEQYF
DNA: TGTGCCAGCAGTTTCCGAGTGTCCTACGAGCAGTACTTC
J: TRBJ2-7
size: -
V: TRBV12-3/TRBV12-4
D: -

CDR3: CASSQDLVYNSPLHF
DNA: TGTGCCAGCAGCCAAGATCTTGTGTATAATTCACCCCTCCACTTT
J: TRBJ1-6
size: -
V: TRBV3-1/TRBV3-2
D: -

CDR3: CASSGTGGVGEQYF
DNA: TGTGCCAGCAGCGGGACAGGGGGAGTCGGCGAGCAGTACTTC
J: TRBJ2-7
size: -
V: TRBV2
D: TRBD1

CDR3: CASSLEGAVNQPQHF
DNA: TGCGCCAGCAGCTTGGAGGGGGCCGTCAATCAGCCCCAGCATTTT
J: TRBJ1-5
size: -
V: TRBV5-1
D: TRBD1

CDR3: CASNRGPGNTEAFF
DNA: TGTGCCAGTAACAGAGGGCCGGGGAACACTGAAGCTTTCTTT
J: TRBJ1-1
size: -
V: TRBV19
D: -

CDR3: CASSLPSGGETDTQYF
DNA: TGCGCCAGCAGCCTCCCTAGCGGGGGGGAAACAGATACGCAGTATTTT
J: TRBJ2-3
size: -
V: TRBV5-1
D: TRBD2

CDR3: CASSPRDRVLLAKNIQYF
DNA: TGTGCCAGCAGTCCCCGGGACAGGGTTCTACTAGCCAAAAACATTCAGTACTTC
J: TRBJ2-4
size: -
V: TRBV6-6
D: TRBD1

CDR3: CASSLRPGGTGELFF
DNA: TGTGCCAGCAGCTTACGACCCGGGGGCACCGGGGAGCTGTTTTTT
J: TRBJ2-2
size: -
V: TRBV7-9
D: -

CDR3: CSASWGVLDGYTF
DNA: TGCAGTGCTAGTTGGGGGGTACTCGATGGCTACACCTTC
J: TRBJ1-2
size: -
V: TRBV20-1
D: -

CDR3: CASSLEASGTPPFF
DNA: TGTGCCAGCAGCTTGGAGGCTAGCGGGACCCCCCCGTTCTTC
J: TRBJ2-1
size: -
V: TRBV5-4
D: TRBD2

CDR3: CASSSDRLGTQYF
DNA: TGTGCCAGCAGCTCCGACCGACTGGGTACGCAGTATTTT
J: TRBJ2-3
size: few
V: TRBV7-8
D: -

CDR3: CASSFSGTSSYNEQFF
DNA: TGTGCCAGCAGTTTTAGCGGTACTAGCTCCTACAATGAGCAGTTCTTC
J: TRBJ2-1
size: few
V: TRBV7-2
D: -

CDR3: CASSIFVGQGSEQYF
DNA: TGTGCCAGTAGTATATTCGTCGGGCAGGGAAGCGAGCAGTACTTC
J: TRBJ2-7
size: few
V: TRBV19
D: -

CDR3: CASSLGGLPYGYTF
DNA: TGTGCCAGCAGTTTGGGAGGGTTACCCTATGGCTACACCTTC
J: TRBJ1-2
size: -
V: TRBV6-5
D: -

CDR3: CASSTQDSPLHF
DNA: TGTGCCAGCAGCACTCAGGATTCACCCCTCCACTTT
J: TRBJ1-6
size: -
V: TRBV9
D: -